This TCR beta chain was recorded in a study of T cell responses to AZD1222 COVID-19 vaccine. Broader study findings: Nearly half of spike-specific TCRs reportedly target unmutated variant regions. It was only after the peak T cell response that any repertoires were sampled. Dominant CD4 TCR responses targeted spike regions 160-218 and 743-854.

TCRdb's table, derived via immunoSEQ multiplex PCR, lists solely in-frame clones and lacks some. The sample comprises 80,000 to 90,000 clones, approximately 91% of which are singletons, and just under 5% rests with the top ten. Pooled samples include second doses given at about 4 or 12 weeks. A remark on this clone: Its antigen is not known.

There are 12 residues in the CDR3. V lost 6 bases and J lost 7; bases outside the gene matches: 5. V is TRBV12-3 or TRBV12-4 and J is TRBJ1-2; TRBD1 aligns across 7 bases. The sample was peripheral blood, taken 28 days after the second AZD1222 dose. The sequence came from an adult who received the AZD1222 COVID-19 vaccine. CDR3 sequence: CASRTTGSGYTF. DNA of the CDR3: TGTGCCAGCAGGACGACAGGGTCTGGCTACACCTTC.